These 13 T cell receptor beta chains share one sample of origin, sequenced in a study of CXCR3-negative and CXCR3-positive naive CD8 T cells. No antigen has been assigned to these receptors. UMI-labeled TRB cDNA libraries were prepared by 5' RACE. TCRdb reprocessed the 5' RACE reads and reports one entry per CDR3 protein, with no DNA. The clone table shows tens of thousands of distinct CDR3 sequences, with the ten largest holding roughly 0.59%. Study outcomes and limitations: Greater hydrophobicity was found in TRB CDR3s of CXCR3-positive naive cells than of CXCR3-negative naive cells.

Sequencing input: naive CXCR3+ CD8+ T cells from blood. Stated subset: CD45RO-CCR7+CD27+CD95- naive CD8+ T cells expressing CXCR3 (TNR3+). The receptors here all came from a human donor in good health. Some clones in this sample may be carry-over from other donors' samples.

CDR3 sequence: CASRLGQGGTEAFF. V gene TRBV6-6 combines with J gene TRBJ1-1; the D call from TCRdb, TRBD1, cannot be confirmed without DNA. This CDR3 contains 14 residues. Germline loops: CDR1 MNHNY, CDR2 SVGAGI (reference sequence).

The chain combines TRBV29-1 with TRBJ2-5; the TCRdb call, TRBD1, lacks DNA for checking. Germline V gene data show CDR1 as SQVTM and CDR2 as ANQGSEA. The CDR3 loop spans 15 amino acids. The CDR3 sequence is CSVVGAGAGGETQYF.

The chain combines TRBV20-1 with TRBJ2-1. Germline V gene data show CDR1 as DFQATT and CDR2 as SNEGSKA (reference sequence). The CDR3 consists of 15 residues. The CDR3 sequence is CSATHLAELHNEQFF.

The chain employs TRBV7-3 and TRBJ2-1; TCRdb gives TRBD2 as the D gene, but with no DNA this cannot be confirmed. The CDR3 spans 14 residues. Germline loops: CDR1 SGHTA, CDR2 FQGTGA. CDR3 region: CASSLGGSPDEQFF.

The rearrangement links TRBV7-2 to TRBJ2-7. This CDR3 has 12 residues. The germline CDR1 and CDR2 sequences are SGHTA and FQGNSA. The CDR3 is CASSLLTYEQYF.

The J gene is TRBJ1-1, the V gene TRBV19; absent DNA, TCRdb's TRBD1 call cannot be checked. The CDR3 runs to 11 residues. Germline CDR1 LNHDA, CDR2 SQIVND (reference sequence). The CDR3 region is CASTGGPEAFF.

The chain joins TRBV18 to TRBJ2-7; TCRdb's D call, TRBD1, is unchecked because there is no DNA. Per the germline V gene, CDR1 is KGHSH and CDR2 is LQKENI. The CDR3 is 12 amino acids. Here the CDR3 reads CASSPPGYEQYF.

The chain combines TRBV4-3 with TRBJ2-7; with no DNA, the TCRdb D assignment of TRBD2 cannot be verified. The CDR3 has 15 residues. The V gene's germline CDR1 is LGHNA and CDR2 YSLEER. CDR3 in amino acids: CASSQGAGEPYEEYF.

The chain links TRBV30 to TRBJ1-2. The CDR3 extends over 13 amino acids. Germline CDR1 is GTSNPN and CDR2 is SVGIG (reference sequence). The CDR3 is CAWSWEGNYGYTF. The variable domain in full, with the rest retrieved from reference TRBV30 and TRBJ1-2, is SQTIHQWPATLVQPVGSPLSLECTVEGTSNPNLYWYRQAAGRGLQLLFYSVGIGQISSEVPQNLSASRPQDRQFILSSKKLLLSDSGFYLCAWSWEGNYGYTFGSGTRLTVV.

This chain joins TRBV7-8 and TRBJ2-1; TCRdb reports TRBD1, a call that lacks DNA to check it against. The CDR3 covers 14 residues. Germline CDR1 reads SGHVS; CDR2 reads FQNEAQ. The CDR3 region is CASSLYQGEDEQFF. Full variable domain (missing parts from reference TRBV7-8 and TRBJ2-1): GAGVSQSPRYKVAKRGQDVALRCDPISGHVSLFWYQQALGQGPEFLTYFQNEAQLDKSGLPSDRFFAERPEGSVSTLKIQRTQQEDSAVYLCASSLYQGEDEQFFGPGTRLTVL.

The chain carries TRBV30 and TRBJ2-2; TCRdb's D gene call, TRBD1, goes unchecked for lack of DNA. The V gene's germline CDR1 is GTSNPN and CDR2 SVGIG (reference sequence). The CDR3 runs 16 residues. The CDR3 region is CAWVEPGFSITGELFF.

The chain carries TRBV9 and TRBJ2-2. The germline CDR1 and CDR2 sequences are SGDLS and YYNGEE. The CDR3 has 14 amino acids. CDR3 residues: CASSVDGNGGELFF.

The chain employs TRBV7-9 and TRBJ2-1; the TCRdb D gene call, TRBD2, has no DNA to confirm it. The CDR3 runs 12 residues. Germline loops: CDR1 SEHNR, CDR2 FQNEAQ (reference sequence). CDR3 region: CASTRHPGEQFF.